Below, 22 T cell receptor beta chains from the same sample are listed, as sequenced in a study of T cells expressing NK-cell markers. TCRdb reanalyzed the 5' RACE reads and collapses them to one entry per CDR3 protein, without DNA. The ten top clones account for approximately 18%, within a sample of around 110,000 distinct CDR3 sequences. The sequencing sample was made of blood T cells: a sorted CD56 or NKG2C T cell subset, CD4+ or CD8+ T cells, or bulk PBMC T cells (not recorded which). The receptors originated from a woman between 18 and 70 years old in good health.

The chain carries TRBV12-5 and TRBJ2-7; the TCRdb call, TRBD2, lacks DNA for checking. Germline V gives CDR1 LGHNT, CDR2 FRNRAP. This CDR3 contains 12 residues. The CDR3 sequence: CASGTGGFEQYF.

The rearrangement uses TRBV30 and TRBJ2-3. This CDR3 is 12 amino acids long. The germline gives CDR1 GTSNPN, CDR2 SVGIG (reference sequence). This chain's CDR3 is CAWSGALDTQYF. The entire variable domain, with the rest obtained from reference TRBV30 and TRBJ2-3, is as follows: SQTIHQWPATLVQPVGSPLSLECTVEGTSNPNLYWYRQAAGRGLQLLFYSVGIGQISSEVPQNLSASRPQDRQFILSSKKLLLSDSGFYLCAWSGALDTQYFGPGTRLTVL.

The V call is TRBV12-3 or TRBV12-4, the J call TRBJ2-7; TCRdb outputs TRBD1, but without DNA this stays unchecked. The CDR3 is 12 amino acids. Here the CDR3 reads CASSGTAYEQYF.

This chain links TRBV2 with TRBJ2-3; TCRdb gives TRBD2 as the D gene, but with no DNA this cannot be confirmed. Germline V gives CDR1 SNHLY, CDR2 FYNNEI. This CDR3 comprises 15 residues. This chain's CDR3 is CASSELAGRTDTQYF. The full variable domain, rest sourced from reference TRBV2 and TRBJ2-3, is EPEVTQTPSHQVTQMGQEVILRCVPISNHLYFYWYRQILGQKVEFLVSFYNNEISEKSEIFDDQFSVERPDGSNFTLKIRSTKLEDSAMYFCASSELAGRTDTQYFGPGTRLTVL.

The chain employs TRBV12-3 or TRBV12-4 and TRBJ2-1; there is no DNA to check the TCRdb D call of TRBD1. This CDR3 is 14 amino acids long. This CDR3 is CASSLVPVTDEQFF.

The chain carries TRBV7-2 and TRBJ2-7. The CDR3 is made up of 14 amino acids. CDR1 SGHTA and CDR2 FQGNSA come from the germline V gene. Here the CDR3 reads CASSPAEGAYEQYF.

The chain joins TRBV20-1 to TRBJ2-1; TCRdb's D call of TRBD2 is untestable without DNA. Germline V gene lookup returns CDR1 DFQATT and CDR2 SNEGSKA (reference sequence). The CDR3 loop spans 15 amino acids. The CDR3 region is CSARDPSGSYYEQFF.

The chain carries TRBV7-8 and TRBJ2-3; TCRdb gives TRBD2 as the D gene, but with no DNA this cannot be confirmed. Germline V gene data show CDR1 as SGHVS and CDR2 as FQNEAQ. The CDR3 has 14 residues. The CDR3 loop is CASSPEGGGDTQYF.

This chain links TRBV7-2 with TRBJ2-3; TCRdb's assignment of TRBD1 cannot be checked, as there is no DNA. CDR3 size: 15 residues. The germline CDR1 and CDR2 sequences are SGHTA and FQGNSA. CDR3 loop: CASSLTGQVTDTQYF.

The rearrangement joins TRBV6-2 or TRBV6-3 to TRBJ2-7; TCRdb returns TRBD1, unconfirmable since there is no DNA. The germline gives CDR1 MNHEY, CDR2 SVGEGT. This CDR3 contains 15 residues. The CDR3 region is CASSYSDRGPYEQYF.

The V call is TRBV11-2, the J call TRBJ2-7; the D call from TCRdb, TRBD1, cannot be confirmed without DNA. CDR3 size: 15 residues. Per the germline V gene, CDR1 is SGHAT and CDR2 is FQNNGV. The chain's CDR3 is CASSLSRDETYEQYF.

This sequence joins TRBV7-6 and TRBJ2-2. There are 17 residues in the CDR3. CDR1 and CDR2 (germline): SGHVS, FNYEAQ. The CDR3 protein is CASSLGIVLANTGELFF.

The chain uses TRBV5-1 and TRBJ1-1. Germline CDR1 SGHRS, CDR2 YFSETQ. This CDR3 comprises 15 residues. The CDR3 sequence is CASSLYQGGYSEAFF.

CDR3 residues: CASSRTSGYNEQFF. The rearrangement links TRBV19 to TRBJ2-1; TCRdb's D call, TRBD2, is unchecked because there is no DNA. The V gene's germline CDR1 is LNHDA and CDR2 SQIVND (reference sequence). The CDR3 contains 14 residues.

This sequence joins TRBV20-1 and TRBJ2-1; TCRdb lists TRBD2, though no DNA is available to test this call. The CDR3 covers 16 residues. The germline V gene has CDR1 DFQATT and CDR2 SNEGSKA (reference sequence). This CDR3 reads CSARGPTSGGYNEQFF.

The chain joins TRBV7-6 to TRBJ2-3. The CDR3 runs 15 residues. Germline-derived CDR1 and CDR2 are SGHVS and FNYEAQ. CDR3 loop: CASSLEASFSDTQYF.

V usage is TRBV7-8 and J usage is TRBJ2-1; the TCRdb D gene call, TRBD2, has no DNA to confirm it. The CDR3 runs 19 residues. In germline, CDR1 is SGHVS, CDR2 FQNEAQ. The CDR3 sequence: CASSLVRTSGFSSYNEQFF. The whole variable domain, remainder taken from reference TRBV7-8 and TRBJ2-1, is GAGVSQSPRYKVAKRGQDVALRCDPISGHVSLFWYQQALGQGPEFLTYFQNEAQLDKSGLPSDRFFAERPEGSVSTLKIQRTQQEDSAVYLCASSLVRTSGFSSYNEQFFGPGTRLTVL.

The chain couples TRBV2 to TRBJ2-1. The germline CDR1 and CDR2 sequences are SNHLY and FYNNEI. The CDR3 has 14 amino acids. CDR3 sequence reads: CARSAGDSYNEQFF.

CDR3 region: CATSRDSDGNTGELFF. V and J are TRBV15 and TRBJ2-2. This CDR3 has 16 amino acids. Germline V gives CDR1 LNHNV, CDR2 YYDKDF (reference sequence).

V is TRBV12-3 or TRBV12-4 and J is TRBJ2-7; TCRdb's D gene call, TRBD1, goes unchecked for lack of DNA. This CDR3 spans 14 amino acids. The CDR3 protein is CASSPRGESYEQYF.

The V call is TRBV30, the J call TRBJ1-1; absent DNA, TCRdb's TRBD1 call cannot be checked. Germline CDR1 reads GTSNPN; CDR2 reads SVGIG (reference sequence). CDR3 length: 14 residues. CDR3 residues: CAWSVWTGNTEAFF.

The chain couples TRBV4-2 to TRBJ2-2; TCRdb lists TRBD2, though no DNA is available to test this call. The CDR3 spans 19 residues. The germline V gene encodes CDR1 LGHNA and CDR2 YNFKEQ. The CDR3 sequence is CASSQYPKGGGPGTGELFF.